The clone carrying this T cell receptor beta chain was observed a handful of times. The CDR3 consists of 13 residues. Trimming left V 7 bases short and J 0 bases short, with 9 bases between. CDR1 is SEHNR, CDR2 FQNEAQ, per germline (reference sequence). PCR was performed using 60 Vbeta and 13 Jbeta primers. Assay used: immunoSEQ multiplex PCR; TCRdb lists only in-frame clones, some missing. The sample lists 200,000 to 250,000 clones, around four fifths occurring once. The data derive from a study of cytomegalovirus exposure and HLA in healthy donors. V and J are TRBV7-9 and TRBJ1-1, with unresolved D. The source is a woman aged 35 to 49 in good health and CMV-seronegative. Sequencing was carried out using PBMCs. The CDR3 sequence is CASTNTVNTEAFF. In DNA form, the CDR3 reads TGTGCCAGCACCAATACAGTGAACACTGAAGCTTTCTTT.